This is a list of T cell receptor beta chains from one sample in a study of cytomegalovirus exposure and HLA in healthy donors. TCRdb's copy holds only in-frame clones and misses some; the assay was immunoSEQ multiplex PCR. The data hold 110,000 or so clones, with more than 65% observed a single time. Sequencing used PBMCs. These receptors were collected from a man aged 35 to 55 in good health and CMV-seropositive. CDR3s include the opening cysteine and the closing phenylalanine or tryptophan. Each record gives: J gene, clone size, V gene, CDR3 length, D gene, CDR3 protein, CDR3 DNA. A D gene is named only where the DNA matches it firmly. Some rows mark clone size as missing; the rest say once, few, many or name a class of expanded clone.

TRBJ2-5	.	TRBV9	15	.	CASSVVGGGWETQYF	TGTGCCAGCAGCGTAGTCGGGGGTGGGTGGGAGACCCAGTACTTC
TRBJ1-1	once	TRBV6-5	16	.	CASSYSKVRGNTEAFF	TGTGCCAGCAGTTACTCGAAAGTTCGGGGAAACACTGAAGCTTTCTTT
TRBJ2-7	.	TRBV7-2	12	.	CASSLLGVEQYF	TGTGCCAGCAGCTTATTAGGGGTCGAGCAGTACTTC
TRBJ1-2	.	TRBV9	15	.	CASSTDTLARDGYTF	TGTGCCAGCAGCACAGACACCCTAGCACGTGATGGCTACACCTTC
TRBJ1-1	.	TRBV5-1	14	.	CASSMTAGGSRAFF	TGCGCCAGCAGCATGACGGCGGGGGGTTCGAGGGCTTTCTTT
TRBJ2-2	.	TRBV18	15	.	CASSPGLQNTGELFF	TGTGCCAGCTCACCGGGACTGCAGAACACCGGGGAGCTGTTTTTT
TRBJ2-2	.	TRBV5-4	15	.	CASTGGGQTTGELFF	TGTGCCAGCACCGGAGGGGGACAGACGACCGGGGAGCTGTTTTTT
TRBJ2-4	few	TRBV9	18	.	CASSDLVTGRQAKNIQYF	TGTGCCAGCAGCGACTTGGTGACAGGGAGGCAGGCCAAAAACATTCAGTACTTC
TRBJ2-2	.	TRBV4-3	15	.	CASSQQGLDTGELFF	TGCGCCAGCAGCCAACAGGGTTTGGACACCGGGGAGCTGTTTTTT
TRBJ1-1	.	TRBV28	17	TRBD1	CASSLSGTGAMRAEAFF	TGTGCCAGCAGTTTGTCCGGGACAGGGGCGATGAGGGCTGAAGCTTTCTTT
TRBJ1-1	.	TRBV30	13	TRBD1	CAWSLGQDREAFF	TGTGCCTGGAGTCTAGGACAGGACCGTGAAGCTTTCTTT
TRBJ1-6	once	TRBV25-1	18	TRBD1	CASSEYFLPGTANSPLHF	TGTGCCAGCAGTGAATATTTTCTCCCCGGGACAGCTAATTCACCCCTCCACTTT
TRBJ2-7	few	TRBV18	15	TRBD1	CASSPGPTGSAEQYF	TGTGCCAGCTCACCAGGCCCGACAGGGTCGGCCGAGCAGTACTTC
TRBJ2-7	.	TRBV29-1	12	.	CSVVGPSGEQYF	TGCAGCGTCGTGGGCCCATCGGGGGAGCAGTACTTC
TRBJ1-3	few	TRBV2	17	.	CASSVFRRGNAGNTIYF	TGTGCCAGCAGTGTATTTCGAAGGGGGAATGCTGGAAACACCATATATTTT
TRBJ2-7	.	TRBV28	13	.	CASSLGASVEQYF	TGTGCCAGCAGCTTAGGGGCTTCGGTCGAGCAGTACTTC
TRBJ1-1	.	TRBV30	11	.	CAWSGTPSAFF	TGTGCCTGGAGTGGGACACCGTCGGCTTTCTTT
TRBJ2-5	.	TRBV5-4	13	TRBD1	CASSWDREETQYF	TGTGCCAGCAGCTGGGACAGAGAAGAGACCCAGTACTTC
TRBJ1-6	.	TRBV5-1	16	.	CASSLVSGGYNSPLHF	TGCGCCAGCAGCTTGGTGTCCGGGGGTTATAATTCACCCCTCCACTTT
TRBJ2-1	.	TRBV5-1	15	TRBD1	CASSSYPDRVYEQFF	TGCGCCAGCAGCTCGTACCCGGACAGGGTCTATGAGCAGTTCTTC
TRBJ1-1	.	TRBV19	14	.	CASIIQYGGTEAFF	TGTGCCAGTATTATCCAGTATGGCGGGACTGAAGCTTTCTTT
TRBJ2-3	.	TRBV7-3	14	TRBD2	CASSSGLASDTQYF	TGTGCCAGCAGCTCGGGACTAGCTTCAGATACGCAGTATTTT
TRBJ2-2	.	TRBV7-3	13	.	CASSQLPTGELFF	TGTGCCAGCAGCCAACTACCCACCGGGGAGCTGTTTTTT
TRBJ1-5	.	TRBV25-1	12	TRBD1	CASRQGAGPQHF	TGTGCCAGCAGACAGGGGGCTGGACCCCAGCATTTT
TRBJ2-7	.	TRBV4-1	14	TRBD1	CASSQGTGGVGQYF	TGCGCCAGCAGCCAAGGGACAGGGGGAGTGGGGCAGTACTTC
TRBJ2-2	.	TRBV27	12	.	CASSAGSGELFF	TGTGCCAGCAGCGCAGGGTCCGGGGAGCTGTTTTTT
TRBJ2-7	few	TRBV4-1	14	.	CASSPTRRVYEQYF	TGCGCCAGCAGCCCCACTAGAAGGGTCTACGAGCAGTACTTC
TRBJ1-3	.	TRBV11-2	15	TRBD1	CASSSGQALGNTIYF	TGTGCCAGCAGTTCCGGACAGGCCCTTGGAAACACCATATATTTT
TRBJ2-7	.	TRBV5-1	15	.	CASSLAGQSSYEQYF	TGCGCCAGCAGCTTGGCAGGGCAAAGCTCCTACGAGCAGTACTTC
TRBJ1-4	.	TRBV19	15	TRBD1	CASTLIGGADEKLFF	TGTGCCAGTACCCTGATAGGGGGCGCGGATGAAAAACTGTTTTTT
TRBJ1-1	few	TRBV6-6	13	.	CASSYGGATEAFF	TGTGCCAGCAGTTACGGTGGGGCAACTGAAGCTTTCTTT
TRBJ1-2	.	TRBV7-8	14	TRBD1	CASSLWDSFYGYTF	TGTGCCAGCAGCTTATGGGACAGTTTCTATGGCTACACCTTC
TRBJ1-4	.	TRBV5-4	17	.	CASSGREQGPTNEKLFF	TGTGCCAGCAGCGGCCGGGAACAGGGTCCAACTAATGAAAAACTGTTTTTT
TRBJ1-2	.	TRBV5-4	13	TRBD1	CASSFTGAFGYTF	TGTGCCAGCAGCTTTACAGGGGCCTTTGGCTACACCTTC
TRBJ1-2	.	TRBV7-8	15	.	CASSLGRGISYGYTF	TGTGCCAGCAGCTTAGGCAGGGGAATCAGCTATGGCTACACCTTC
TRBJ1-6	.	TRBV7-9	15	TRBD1	CASTRSGQYNSPLHF	TGTGCCAGCACCAGGTCGGGACAGTATAATTCACCCCTCCACTTT
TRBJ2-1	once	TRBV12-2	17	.	CASRLVALAGGYNEQFF	TGTGCAAGTCGCTTAGTGGCCCTAGCGGGGGGATACAATGAGCAGTTCTTC
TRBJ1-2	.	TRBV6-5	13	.	CASARVRDYGYTF	TGTGCCAGCGCAAGGGTGCGGGACTATGGCTACACCTTC
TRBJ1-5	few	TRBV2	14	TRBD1	CASQDRRANQPQHF	TGTGCCAGCCAGGACAGGCGTGCCAATCAGCCCCAGCATTTT
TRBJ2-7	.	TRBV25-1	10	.	CASSGTQQYF	TGTGCCAGCAGCGGGACACAACAGTACTTC
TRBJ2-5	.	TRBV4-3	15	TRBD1	CASSQEYRGRETQYF	TGCGCCAGCAGCCAAGAGTACAGGGGGAGAGAGACCCAGTACTTC
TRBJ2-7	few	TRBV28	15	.	CASSLSKGVRDEQYF	TGTGCCAGCAGTTTAAGTAAGGGAGTAAGAGACGAGCAGTACTTC
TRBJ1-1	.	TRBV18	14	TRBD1	CASSATGMNTEAFF	TGTGCCAGCTCAGCGACAGGGATGAACACTGAAGCTTTCTTT
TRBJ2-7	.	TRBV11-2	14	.	CASSSLGELAEQYF	TGTGCCAGCAGCTCCCTCGGGGAGTTAGCCGAGCAGTACTTC
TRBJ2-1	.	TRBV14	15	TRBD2	CASSHGLAGSSEQFF	TGTGCCAGCAGCCACGGGCTAGCGGGGTCCAGTGAGCAGTTCTTC
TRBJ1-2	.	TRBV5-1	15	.	CASSSRGGGSYGYTF	TGCGCCAGCAGCTCTCGCGGGGGGGGGTCCTATGGCTACACCTTC
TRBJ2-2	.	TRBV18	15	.	CASSPLGRLTGELFF	TGTGCCAGCTCACCCTTGGGGCGGCTCACCGGGGAGCTGTTTTTT
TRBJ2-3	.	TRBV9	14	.	CASSKQGSTDTQYF	TGTGCCAGCAGCAAACAGGGTAGTACAGATACGCAGTATTTT
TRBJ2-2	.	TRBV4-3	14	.	CASSQDGEAGELFF	TGCGCCAGCAGCCAAGATGGTGAGGCCGGGGAGCTGTTTTTT
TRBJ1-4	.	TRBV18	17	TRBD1	CASSHGIRQGVNEKLFF	TGTGCCAGCTCGCACGGCATTCGACAGGGCGTTAATGAAAAACTGTTTTTT
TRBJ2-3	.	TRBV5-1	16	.	CASSLYDGGGGDTQYF	TGCGCCAGCAGCTTGTATGATGGCGGTGGGGGGGATACGCAGTATTTT
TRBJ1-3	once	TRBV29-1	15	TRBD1	CSVGDRGRIGNTIYF	TGCAGCGTAGGGGACAGGGGGCGAATTGGAAACACCATATATTTT
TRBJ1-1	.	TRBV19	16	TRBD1	CASSIVPRGMNTEAFF	TGTGCCAGTAGTATAGTTCCCAGGGGGATGAACACTGAAGCTTTCTTT
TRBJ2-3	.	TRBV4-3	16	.	CASSRSPGFSTDTQYF	TGCGCCAGCAGCCGATCGCCAGGATTTTCCACAGATACGCAGTATTTT
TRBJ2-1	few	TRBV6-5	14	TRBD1	CARPHRGPRNEQFF	TGTGCCAGACCTCACAGGGGGCCAAGGAATGAGCAGTTCTTC
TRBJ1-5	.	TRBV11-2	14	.	CASSQGQTYQPQHF	TGTGCCAGCAGCCAAGGACAGACCTATCAGCCCCAGCATTTT
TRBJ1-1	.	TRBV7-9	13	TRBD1	CASSSQGGTEAFF	TGTGCCAGCAGTTCCCAGGGGGGCACTGAAGCTTTCTTT
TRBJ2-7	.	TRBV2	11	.	CASSDAYEQYF	TGTGCCAGCAGTGATGCGTACGAGCAGTACTTC
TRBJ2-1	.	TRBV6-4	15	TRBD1	CASSYSDRTYNEQFF	TGTGCCAGCAGTTACTCGGACAGGACGTACAATGAGCAGTTCTTC
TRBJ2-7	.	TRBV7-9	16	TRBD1	CASSPEGRGSSYEQYF	TGTGCCAGCAGCCCCGAAGGCAGGGGGAGCTCCTACGAGCAGTACTTC